The sequence of this T cell receptor beta chain was determined in a study of blood T cell repertoires in COVID-19. This clone was seen more than once but under ten times. Per the original methods: Cell counts per sample came from amplifying reference gene primers. The data were produced by immunoSEQ multiplex PCR, yet TCRdb's version contains in-frame clones alone and is incomplete. The D gene and trimming were derived from the DNA, and the V and J assignments and clone size from that table. The sample lists 75,000 to 95,000 clones; approximately 70% were seen once. This CDR3 spans 15 amino acids. CDR1 and CDR2 (germline): SNHLY, FYNNEI. J was trimmed by 0 bases and V by 8 bases; bases with no gene match: 6.

The sample comprised peripheral blood. This TCR was recovered from a woman aged 60-75 years in a cohort sampled during active or convalescent COVID-19. The chain recombines TRBV2 with TRBJ2-1; the match to TRBD2 covers 8 bases. The CDR3, as DNA: TGTGCCAGCGATAGCGGGGCAAGCTCCTACAATGAGCAGTTCTTC. Encoded protein: CASDSGASSYNEQFF.